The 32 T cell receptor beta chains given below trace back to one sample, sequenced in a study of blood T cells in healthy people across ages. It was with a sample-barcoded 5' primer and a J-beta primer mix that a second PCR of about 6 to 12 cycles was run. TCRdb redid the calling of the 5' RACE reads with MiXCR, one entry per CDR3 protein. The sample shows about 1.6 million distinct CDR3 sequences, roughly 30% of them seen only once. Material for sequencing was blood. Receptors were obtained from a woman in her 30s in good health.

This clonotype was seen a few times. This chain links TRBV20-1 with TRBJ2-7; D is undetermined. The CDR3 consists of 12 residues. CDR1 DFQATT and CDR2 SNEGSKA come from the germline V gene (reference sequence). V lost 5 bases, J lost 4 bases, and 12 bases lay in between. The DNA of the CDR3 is TGCAGTGCTTTAAATGTGGATTACGAGCAGTACTTC. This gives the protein CSALNVDYEQYF.

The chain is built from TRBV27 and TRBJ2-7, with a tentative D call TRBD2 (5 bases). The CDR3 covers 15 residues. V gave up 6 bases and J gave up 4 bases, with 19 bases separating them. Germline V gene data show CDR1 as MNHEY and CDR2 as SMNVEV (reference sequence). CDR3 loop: CASRSFGVGSYEQYF. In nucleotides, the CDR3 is TGTGCCAGCAGATCCTTCGGGGTGGGATCATACGAGCAGTACTTC.

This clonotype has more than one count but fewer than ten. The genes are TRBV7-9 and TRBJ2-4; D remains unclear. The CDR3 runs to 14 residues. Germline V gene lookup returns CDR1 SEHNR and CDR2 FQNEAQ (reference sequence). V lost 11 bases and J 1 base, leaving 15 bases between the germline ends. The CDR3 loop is CALRIGLAKNIQYF. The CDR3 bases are TGTGCCCTGAGGATAGGTTTGGCCAAAAACATTCAGTACTTC.

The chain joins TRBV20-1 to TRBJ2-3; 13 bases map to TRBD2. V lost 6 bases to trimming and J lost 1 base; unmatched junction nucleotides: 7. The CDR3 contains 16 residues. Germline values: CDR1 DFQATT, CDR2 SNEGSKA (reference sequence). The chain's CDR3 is CSAPGLAGSGTDTQYF. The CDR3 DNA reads TGCAGTGCCCCGGGACTAGCGGGATCAGGCACAGATACGCAGTATTTT.

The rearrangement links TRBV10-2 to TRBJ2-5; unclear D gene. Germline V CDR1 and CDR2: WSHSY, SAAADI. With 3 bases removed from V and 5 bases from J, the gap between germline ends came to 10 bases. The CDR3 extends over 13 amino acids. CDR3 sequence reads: CASSDGQKETQYF. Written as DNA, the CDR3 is TGCGCCAGCAGTGACGGGCAGAAGGAGACCCAGTACTTC.

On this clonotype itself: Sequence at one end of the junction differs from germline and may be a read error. The CDR3 spells CTSSLEGLGSYEQYF. CDR3 coding DNA: TGTACCAGCAGCTTGGAGGGACTAGGGAGCTACGAGCAGTACTTC. V gene TRBV5-6 combines with J gene TRBJ2-7; TRBD2 matches 8 bases. The V gene's germline CDR1 is SGHDT and CDR2 YYEEEE. This CDR3 has 15 amino acids. Full variable domain (rest looked up from reference TRBV5-6 and TRBJ2-7): DAGVTQSPTHLIKTRGQQVTLRCSPKSGHDTVSWYQQALGQGPQFIFQYYEEEERQRGNFPDRFSGHQFPNYSSELNVNALLLGDSALYLCTSSLEGLGSYEQYFGPGTRLTVT.

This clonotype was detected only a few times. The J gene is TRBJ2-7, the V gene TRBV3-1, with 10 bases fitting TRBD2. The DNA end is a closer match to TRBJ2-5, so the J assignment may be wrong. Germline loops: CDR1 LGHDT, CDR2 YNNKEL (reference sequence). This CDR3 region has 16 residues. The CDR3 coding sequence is TGTGCCAGCAGCCAACTCCTAGCGGGAGAGGGGGAGACCCAGTACTTC. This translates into CASSQLLAGEGETQYF.

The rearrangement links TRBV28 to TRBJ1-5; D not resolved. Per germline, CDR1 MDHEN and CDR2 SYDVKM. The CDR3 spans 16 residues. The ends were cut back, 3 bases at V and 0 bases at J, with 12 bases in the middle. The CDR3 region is CASSFLDGNSNQPQHF. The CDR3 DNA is TGTGCCAGCAGTTTCCTGGACGGGAATAGCAATCAGCCCCAGCATTTT.

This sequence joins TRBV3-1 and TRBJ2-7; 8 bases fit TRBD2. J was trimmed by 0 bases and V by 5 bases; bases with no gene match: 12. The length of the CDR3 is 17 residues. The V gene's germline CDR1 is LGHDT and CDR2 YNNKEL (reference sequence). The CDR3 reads CASSGWVQRGGSYEQYF. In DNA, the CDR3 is TGTGCCAGCAGCGGATGGGTACAACGGGGGGGCTCCTACGAGCAGTACTTC.

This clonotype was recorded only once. CDR3 in amino acids: CASSFYTGTGDTEAFF. The CDR3 bases are TGTGCCAGCAGCTTCTATACCGGGACAGGGGACACTGAAGCTTTCTTT. V usage is TRBV9 and J usage is TRBJ1-1, with 10 bases fitting TRBD1. Germline CDR1 SGDLS, CDR2 YYNGEE. Trimming took 4 bases from V and 3 from J; bases not matched to a gene: 9. This CDR3 region has 16 residues.

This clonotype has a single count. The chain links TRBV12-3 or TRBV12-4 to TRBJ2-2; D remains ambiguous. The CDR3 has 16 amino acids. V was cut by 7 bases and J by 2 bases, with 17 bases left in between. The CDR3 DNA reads TGTGCCAGCAATCAGTTCGCGGTGCTCAACACCGGGGAGCTGTTTTTT. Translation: CASNQFAVLNTGELFF.

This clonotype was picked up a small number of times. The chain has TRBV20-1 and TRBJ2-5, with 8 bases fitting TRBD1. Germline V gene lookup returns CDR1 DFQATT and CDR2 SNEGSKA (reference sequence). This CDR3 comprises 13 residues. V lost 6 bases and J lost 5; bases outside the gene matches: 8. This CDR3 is CSAGDRNRETQYF. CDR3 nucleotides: TGCAGTGCCGGGGACAGGAACCGTGAGACCCAGTACTTC.

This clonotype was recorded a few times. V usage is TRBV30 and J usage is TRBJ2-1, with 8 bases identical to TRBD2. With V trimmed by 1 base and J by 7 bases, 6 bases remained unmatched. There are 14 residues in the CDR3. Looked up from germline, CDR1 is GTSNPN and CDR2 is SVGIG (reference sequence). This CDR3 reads CAWSELAAINEQFF. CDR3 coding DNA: TGTGCCTGGAGTGAACTAGCGGCCATAAATGAGCAGTTCTTC. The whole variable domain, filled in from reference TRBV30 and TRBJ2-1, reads SQTIHQWPATLVQPVGSPLSLECTVEGTSNPNLYWYRQAAGRGLQLLFYSVGIGQISSEVPQNLSASRPQDRQFILSSKKLLLSDSGFYLCAWSELAAINEQFFGPGTRLTVL.

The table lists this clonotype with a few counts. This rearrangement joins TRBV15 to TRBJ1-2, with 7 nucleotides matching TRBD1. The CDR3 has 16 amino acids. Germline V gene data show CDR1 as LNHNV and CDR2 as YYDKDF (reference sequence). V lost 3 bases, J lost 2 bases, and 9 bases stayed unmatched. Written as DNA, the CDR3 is TGTGCCACCAGCAGGGATTCCGGGACAGAGAACTATGGCTACACCTTC. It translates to CATSRDSGTENYGYTF.

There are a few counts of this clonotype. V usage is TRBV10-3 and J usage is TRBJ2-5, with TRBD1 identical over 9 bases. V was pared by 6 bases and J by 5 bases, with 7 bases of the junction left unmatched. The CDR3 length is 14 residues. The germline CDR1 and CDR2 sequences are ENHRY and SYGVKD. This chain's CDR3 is CAIRRTGTGETQYF. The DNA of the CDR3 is TGTGCCATCAGGAGGACCGGGACAGGGGAGACCCAGTACTTC.

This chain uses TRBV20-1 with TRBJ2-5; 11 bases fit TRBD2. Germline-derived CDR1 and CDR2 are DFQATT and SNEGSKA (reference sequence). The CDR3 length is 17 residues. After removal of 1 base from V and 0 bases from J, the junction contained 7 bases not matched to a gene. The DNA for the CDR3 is TGCAGTGCTAGAGTGCTAGCGGGGGGATTTTACCAAGAGACCCAGTACTTC. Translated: CSARVLAGGFYQETQYF.

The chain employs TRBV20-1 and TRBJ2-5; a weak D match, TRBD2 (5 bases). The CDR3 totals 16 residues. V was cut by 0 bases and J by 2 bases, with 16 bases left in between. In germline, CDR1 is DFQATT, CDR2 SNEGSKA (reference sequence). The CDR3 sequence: CSARDIKRGRQETQYF. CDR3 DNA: TGCAGTGCTAGAGATATAAAACGGGGTAGACAAGAGACCCAGTACTTC.

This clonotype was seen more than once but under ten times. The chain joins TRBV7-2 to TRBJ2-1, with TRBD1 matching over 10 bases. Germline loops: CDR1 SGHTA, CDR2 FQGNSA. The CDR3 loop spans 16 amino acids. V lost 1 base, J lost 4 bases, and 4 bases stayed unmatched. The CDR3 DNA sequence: TGTGCCAGCAGCTTAGTAGGGACAGGGGTATACAATGAGCAGTTCTTC. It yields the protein CASSLVGTGVYNEQFF.

The CDR3 reads CASSTRTGTLREQYF. The DNA of the CDR3 is TGTGCCAGCAGTACCAGGACAGGGACCCTTCGGGAGCAGTACTTC. V is TRBV27 and J is TRBJ2-7; TRBD1 matches at 8 bases. The CDR3 is 15 amino acids. Germline V CDR1 and CDR2: MNHEY, SMNVEV (reference sequence). V gave up 5 bases and J gave up 7 bases; unmatched junction bases: 13.

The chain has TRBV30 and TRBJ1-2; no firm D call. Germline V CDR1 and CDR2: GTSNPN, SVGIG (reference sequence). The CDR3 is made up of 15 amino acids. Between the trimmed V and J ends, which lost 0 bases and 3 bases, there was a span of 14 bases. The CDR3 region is CAWSVQPQKYYGYTF. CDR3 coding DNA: TGTGCCTGGAGTGTACAGCCACAGAAATACTATGGCTACACCTTC.

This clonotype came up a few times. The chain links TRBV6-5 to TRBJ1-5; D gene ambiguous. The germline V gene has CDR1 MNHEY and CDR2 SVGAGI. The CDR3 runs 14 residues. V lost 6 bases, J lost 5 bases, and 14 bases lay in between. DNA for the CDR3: TGTGCCAGCAGCACTGGGCGGAATGATCAGCCCCAGCATTTT. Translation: CASSTGRNDQPQHF.

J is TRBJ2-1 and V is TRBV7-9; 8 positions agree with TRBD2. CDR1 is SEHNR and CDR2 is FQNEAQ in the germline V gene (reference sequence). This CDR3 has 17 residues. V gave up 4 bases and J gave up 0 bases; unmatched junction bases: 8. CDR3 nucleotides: TGTGCCAGCAGCTCCGATTTCGGGAGGGCCTCCTACAATGAGCAGTTCTTC. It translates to CASSSDFGRASYNEQFF.

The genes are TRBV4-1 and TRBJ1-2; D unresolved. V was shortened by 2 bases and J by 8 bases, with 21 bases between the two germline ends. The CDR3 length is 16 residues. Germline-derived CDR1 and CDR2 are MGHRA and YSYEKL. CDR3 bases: TGCGCCAGCAGCCAATGGTGGCTGGGCTCTAAGAGCGGCTACACCTTC. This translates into CASSQWWLGSKSGYTF.

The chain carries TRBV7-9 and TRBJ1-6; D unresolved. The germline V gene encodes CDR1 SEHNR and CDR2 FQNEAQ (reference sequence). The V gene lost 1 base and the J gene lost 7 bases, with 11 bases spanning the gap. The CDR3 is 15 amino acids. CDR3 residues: CASSLDLTWNSPLHF. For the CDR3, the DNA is TGTGCCAGCAGCTTAGACTTGACGTGGAATTCACCCCTCCACTTT.

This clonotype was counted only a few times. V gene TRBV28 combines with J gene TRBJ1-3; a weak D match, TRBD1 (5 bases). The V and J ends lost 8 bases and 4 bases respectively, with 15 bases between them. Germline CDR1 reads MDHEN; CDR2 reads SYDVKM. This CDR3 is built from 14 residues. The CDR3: CASQGESAGNTIYF. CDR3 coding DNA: TGTGCCAGCCAAGGGGAGTCGGCGGGAAACACCATATATTTT.

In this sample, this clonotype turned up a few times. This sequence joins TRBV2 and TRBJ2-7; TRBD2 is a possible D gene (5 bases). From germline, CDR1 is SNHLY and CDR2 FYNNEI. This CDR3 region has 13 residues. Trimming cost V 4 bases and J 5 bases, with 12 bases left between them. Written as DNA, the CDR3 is TGTGCCAGCAGTGTGGGGAGTGGTGACGAGCAGTACTTC. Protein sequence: CASSVGSGDEQYF.

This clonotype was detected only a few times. CDR3 sequence: CASSPGPKSYGYTF. CDR3 nucleotide sequence: TGCGCCAGCAGCCCGGGACCCAAGTCCTATGGCTACACCTTC. This chain joins TRBV5-1 and TRBJ1-2; D perhaps matches TRBD1 (5 bases). CDR1 and CDR2 from the germline V gene are SGHRS and YFSETQ. The V gene lost 4 bases and the J gene lost 4 bases, with 14 bases spanning the gap. The CDR3 totals 14 residues.

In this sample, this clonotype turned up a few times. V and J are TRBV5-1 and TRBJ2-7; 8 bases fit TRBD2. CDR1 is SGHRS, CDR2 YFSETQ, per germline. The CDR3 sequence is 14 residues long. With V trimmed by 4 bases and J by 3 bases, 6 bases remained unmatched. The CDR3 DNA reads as TGCGCCAGCAGCCGGGCCGGGACTAGCTACGAGCAGTACTTC. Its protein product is CASSRAGTSYEQYF.

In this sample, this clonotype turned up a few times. CDR3 DNA sequence: TGTGCCAGCAGCCATTCCACCGGGACTAGCGGCCCTCTTGAGCAGTTCTTC. Translating gives CASSHSTGTSGPLEQFF. The chain links TRBV4-2 to TRBJ2-1; TRBD2 agrees at 11 bases. The germline V gene has CDR1 LGHNA and CDR2 YNFKEQ. The CDR3 runs to 17 residues. V was clipped by 3 bases and J by 9 bases; unmatched bases: 13.

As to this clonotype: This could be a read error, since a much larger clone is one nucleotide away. Here the CDR3 DNA reads TGTGCCAGCAGGAGAGAAGGGGCCTGCAATGAGCAGTTCTTC. It encodes CASRREGACNEQFF. The chain has TRBV27 and TRBJ2-1; a weak D match, TRBD1 (5 bases). Germline assignment: CDR1 MNHEY and CDR2 SMNVEV (reference sequence). The CDR3 is 14 amino acids. With 6 bases removed from V and 6 bases from J, the gap between germline ends came to 15 bases.

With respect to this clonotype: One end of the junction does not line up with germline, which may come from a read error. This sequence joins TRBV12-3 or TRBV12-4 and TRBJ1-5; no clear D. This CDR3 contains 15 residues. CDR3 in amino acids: CASSSDYHSNQPQHF. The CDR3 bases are TGTGCCAGCAGTTCGGATTACCATAGCAATCAACCCCAGCATTTT.

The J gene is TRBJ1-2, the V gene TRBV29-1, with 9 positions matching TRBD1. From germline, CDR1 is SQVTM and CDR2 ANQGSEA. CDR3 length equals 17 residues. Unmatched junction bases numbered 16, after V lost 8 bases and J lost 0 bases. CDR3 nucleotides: TGCAGCATTGTAGTCCGGGACAGGGCAAAGACTAACTATGGCTACACCTTC. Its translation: CSIVVRDRAKTNYGYTF.